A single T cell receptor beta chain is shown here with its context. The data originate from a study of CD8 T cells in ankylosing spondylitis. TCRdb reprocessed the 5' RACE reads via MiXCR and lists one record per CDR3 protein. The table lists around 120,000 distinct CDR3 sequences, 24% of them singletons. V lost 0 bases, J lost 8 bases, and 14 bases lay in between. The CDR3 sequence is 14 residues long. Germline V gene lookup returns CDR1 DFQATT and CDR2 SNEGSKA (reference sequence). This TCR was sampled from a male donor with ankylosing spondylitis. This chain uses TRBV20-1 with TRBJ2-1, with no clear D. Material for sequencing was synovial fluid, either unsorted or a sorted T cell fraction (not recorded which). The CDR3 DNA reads TGCAGTGCTAGAGACGGCTCCGGGCTCGATGAGCAGTTCTTC. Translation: CSARDGSGLDEQFF.